This T cell receptor beta chain was captured by sequencing in a study of STAT5B mutations in CD4+ large granular lymphocyte leukemia. On the study more broadly: Healthy donors showed HLA-associated enrichment of the CDR3 'QG' motif. Overall study results and limits: Data were not HLA-matched across samples.

Germline CDR1 is MNHEY and CDR2 is SVGAGI. The CDR3 has 15 residues. Trimming removed 6 bases at V and 2 bases at J, with 13 bases between. TCRdb keeps only in-frame clones here, not all; method: immunoSEQ multiplex PCR. The table shows tens of thousands of clones, with about 79% occurring only once. Worth noting for this clone: Antigen specificity is unknown.

The sequence was obtained from a human donor in good health. The J gene is TRBJ2-2, the V gene TRBV6-5; weak D call: TRBD1 (5 bases). Sequenced material: CD4+ T cells from blood buffy coats. DNA for the CDR3: TGTGCCAGCAGCCCACAGGTGATCAACACCGGGGAGCTGTTTTTT. It is translated as CASSPQVINTGELFF.